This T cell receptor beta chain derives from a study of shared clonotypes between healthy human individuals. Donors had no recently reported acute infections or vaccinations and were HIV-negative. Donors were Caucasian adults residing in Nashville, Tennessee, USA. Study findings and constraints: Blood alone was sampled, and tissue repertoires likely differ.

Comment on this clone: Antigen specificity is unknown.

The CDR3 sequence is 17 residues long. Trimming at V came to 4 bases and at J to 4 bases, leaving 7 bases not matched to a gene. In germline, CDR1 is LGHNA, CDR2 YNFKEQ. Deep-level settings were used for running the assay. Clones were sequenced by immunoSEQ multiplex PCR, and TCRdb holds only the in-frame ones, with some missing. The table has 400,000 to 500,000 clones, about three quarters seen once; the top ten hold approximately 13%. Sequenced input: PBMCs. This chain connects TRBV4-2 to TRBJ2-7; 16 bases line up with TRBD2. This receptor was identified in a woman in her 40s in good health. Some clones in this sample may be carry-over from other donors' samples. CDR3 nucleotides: TGTGCCAGCAGCCGGGGGGGACTAGCGGGAGGGCCGTACGAGCAGTACTTC. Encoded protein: CASSRGGLAGGPYEQYF.